The sequence of this TCR beta chain was determined in a study of T-cell reconstitution after alpha-beta-depleted transplantation in children (dated by TCRdb to the mid-2010s). Context from the whole study: Using TCR repertoire profiling, the study quantitatively followed how T-cell immune reconstitution unfolded in children after TCRalphabeta/CD19-depleted allogeneic hematopoietic cell transplantation.

The table lists this clonotype with many counts. Its cognate antigen has yet to be identified. Per-base quality was not reported, and no clone a single base away is much larger than it. The germline V gene supplies CDR1 KGHSH and CDR2 LQKENI. The V and J ends are trimmed by 2 bases and 6 bases, leaving 11 bases between them. CDR3 length: 14 amino acids, cysteine to phenylalanine. Of the read, only the CDR3 DNA is kept; its 42 bases are in frame from base 1. Receptors were amplified or captured by PCR. The sequencer listed for this sample is Illumina HiSeq 2500. TCR libraries were prepared with molecular barcoding, using unique molecular identifiers to normalize TCRbeta repertoire quantification. TCRdb took the public reads, trimmed them with fastp at Q25, ran MiXCR for clone calling and kept in-frame beta chains. When rows share a CDR3 protein, they turn into one entry using the most common DNA and genes. The sample table records some 240,000 distinct CDR3 sequences; about 12% of these occur just once. The ten largest clones represent over 2.5% of the sample.

The sequence derives from a human donor who donated a stem cell graft to a child with acute lymphoblastic leukemia. Here the sequenced sample was PBMCs from the stem cell graft donor, taken from the stem cell graft. The chain joins TRBV18 to TRBJ2-1, and perhaps TRBD2 as D gene, on 6 matching bases. The DNA sequence is given as TGTGCCAGCTCACCATCGTACGGGGGCAATGAGCAGTTCTTC. Its translation reads: CASSPSYGGNEQFF. Full variable domain (CDR3 extended with the reference TRBV18 and TRBJ2-1 proteins): NAGVMQNPRHLVRRRGQEARLRCSPMKGHSHVYWYRQLPEEGLKFMVYLQKENIIDESGMPKERFSAEFPKEGPSILRIQQVVRGDSAAYFCASSPSYGGNEQFFGPGTRLTVL.